Included here is one T cell receptor beta chain sequence, with context. The source of the sample is a study of blood T cell repertoires in COVID-19. Assignment of participants to cohorts was predicated upon participant-reported clinical history. CDR3 length: 14 residues. Germline CDR1 SGHVS, CDR2 FQNEAQ. V gave up 6 bases and J gave up 4 bases; unmatched junction bases: 3. Sequencing was performed with immunoSEQ multiplex PCR; in TCRdb, only in-frame clones are kept and a portion is missing. Of some 260,000 clones in the sample, 85% to 95% were seen once. This TCR came from a woman in her late teens or twenties who had recovered from COVID-19. This chain connects TRBV7-8 to TRBJ2-3; 11 nucleotides line up with TRBD2. Sample: PBMCs or T cells enriched from blood (not recorded which). CDR3 in amino acids: CASSRLAGPDTQYF. CDR3 in DNA: TGTGCCAGCAGTCGACTAGCGGGACCAGATACGCAGTATTTT.